The 21 T cell receptor beta chains in this list originate from one sample, sequenced in a study of blood T cell repertoires in COVID-19. The table came from immunoSEQ multiplex PCR; TCRdb's copy has only in-frame clones and leaves some out. Among approximately 320,000 clones listed, approximately 85% were seen once. Material: peripheral blood. These receptors were taken from a human donor in a cohort sampled during active COVID-19.

The J gene is TRBJ1-1, the V gene TRBV5-1; unclear D gene. With 3 bases removed from V and 1 base from J, the gap between germline ends came to 16 bases. CDR1 and CDR2 from the germline V gene are SGHRS and YFSETQ. This CDR3 has 16 residues. This CDR3 reads CASSSDRGIGNTEAFF. The CDR3 DNA sequence: TGCGCCAGCAGCTCAGACCGGGGAATCGGGAACACTGAAGCTTTCTTT.

CDR3 nucleotides: TGCGCCAGCAAACCAGGGGGTGATGAAAAACTGTTTTTT. Translation gives CASKPGGDEKLFF. The V and J genes are TRBV10-2 and TRBJ1-4; 7 positions match TRBD1. The CDR3 is made up of 13 amino acids. V dropped 7 bases and J dropped 6; count of bases not matched to a gene: 5. The germline gives CDR1 WSHSY, CDR2 SAAADI.

This clone was seen a single time. V gene TRBV5-1 combines with J gene TRBJ1-1, with D tentatively TRBD1 (5 bases). The CDR3 contains 14 residues. V lost 1 base and J 6 bases, leaving 13 bases between the germline ends. Germline V gives CDR1 SGHRS, CDR2 YFSETQ. The CDR3: CASSLIQGTAEAFF. DNA for the CDR3: TGCGCCAGCAGCTTGATTCAGGGTACGGCTGAAGCTTTCTTT.

The chain links TRBV5-1 to TRBJ2-7; 8 nucleotides line up with TRBD1. V trimming: 0 bases; J trimming: 4 bases; junction bases outside the gene matches: 3. The CDR3 spans 14 residues. Germline CDR1 and CDR2: SGHRS and YFSETQ. DNA of the CDR3: TGCGCCAGCAGCTTGGAGGGACAGGAATACGAGCAGTACTTC. As protein: CASSLEGQEYEQYF.

CDR3 sequence (DNA): TGTGCCACCAGAGGGCGGGACACCGGGGAGCTGTTTTTT. This encodes CATRGRDTGELFF. The rearrangement uses TRBV24-1 and TRBJ2-2; D is perhaps TRBD2 (5 bases). Trimming took off 7 bases at V and 3 bases at J, with 8 bases between the two ends. CDR3 length equals 13 residues. Germline assignment: CDR1 KGHDR and CDR2 SFDVKD.

The chain couples TRBV7-9 to TRBJ2-2; D may be TRBD2 (5 bases). Trimming shortened V by 3 bases and J by 4 bases, and 9 bases separated the two germline ends. Germline-derived CDR1 and CDR2 are SEHNR and FQNEAQ (reference sequence). CDR3 length: 14 residues. CDR3 DNA sequence: TGTGCCAGCAGCTTTGGACTTAGCACCGGGGAGCTGTTTTTT. This gives the protein CASSFGLSTGELFF.

This sequence joins TRBV1 and TRBJ2-7; TRBD2 is taken as the D call from the table, unchecked against the DNA. TRBV1 is recorded as a pseudogene. The CDR3 length is 15 residues. DNA of the CDR3: TGCACCAGCAGCCAAGAAAAAGCGGGGGGGTACGAGCAGTACTTC. Translating gives CTSSQEKAGGYEQYF.

J is TRBJ1-2 and V is TRBV19; the D is unclear. Per the germline V gene, CDR1 is LNHDA and CDR2 is SQIVND (reference sequence). The CDR3 totals 11 residues. V lost 8 bases to trimming and J lost 6 bases, with 10 bases between them. The CDR3 DNA is TGTGCCAGTTGGACTTTGGATGGCTACACCTTC. As protein: CASWTLDGYTF. Variable domain in full (rest from reference TRBV19 and TRBJ1-2): DGGITQSPKYLFRKEGQNVTLSCEQNLNHDAMYWYRQDPGQGLRLIYYSQIVNDFQKGDIAEGYSVSREKKESFPLTVTSAQKNPTAFYLCASWTLDGYTFGSGTRLTVV.

The rearrangement joins TRBV6-5 to TRBJ1-1; TRBD1 is a possible D gene (5 bases). V lost 4 bases and J 4 bases, leaving 10 bases between the germline ends. The germline gives CDR1 MNHEY, CDR2 SVGAGI. This CDR3 spans 13 amino acids. CDR3 DNA: TGTGCCAGCAGTTTTCGGGGGGGCACTGAAGCTTTCTTT. Amino acids: CASSFRGGTEAFF.

The table lists this clone with a few counts. The CDR3, as DNA: TGTGCCAGCAGTGGTGAGCAGGGGGGAGCTTTCTTT. Residues: CASSGEQGGAFF. The chain combines TRBV27 with TRBJ1-1; 7 nucleotides agree with TRBD1. Germline V gene sequence: CDR1 MNHEY, CDR2 SMNVEV (reference sequence). The CDR3 length is 12 residues. V dropped 5 bases and J dropped 10; count of bases not matched to a gene: 7.

The rearrangement joins TRBV11-3 to TRBJ2-3; 9 positions match TRBD2. Germline CDR1 and CDR2: SGHNT and YENEEA. The ends lost 6 bases at V and 3 bases at J; junction bases unmatched: 13. The CDR3 runs to 17 residues. The CDR3 bases are TGTGCCAGCAGTGCGGGGTCTAGCGGGGTGACAACAGATACGCAGTATTTT. Protein product: CASSAGSSGVTTDTQYF.

The rearrangement links TRBV21-1 to TRBJ2-1; TRBD2 was called by the table and not checked on the DNA. TRBV21-1 is a pseudogene segment. This CDR3 contains 16 residues. The CDR3 is CASSKVGYTPGNEQFF. The CDR3 DNA follows: TGTGCCAGCAGCAAAGTCGGATACACCCCGGGGAATGAGCAGTTCTTC.

The gene calls are TRBV18 and TRBJ1-5; D is ambiguous. The CDR3 consists of 13 residues. The V end lost 3 bases, the J end lost 4 bases, and 7 bases lay between the germline ends. In germline, CDR1 is KGHSH, CDR2 LQKENI. The CDR3 DNA sequence: TGTGCCAGCTCACCCCAAAAAAATCAGCCCCAGCATTTT. Residues: CASSPQKNQPQHF. Combining the CDR3 with reference TRBV18 and TRBJ1-5 gives the whole variable domain NAGVMQNPRHLVRRRGQEARLRCSPMKGHSHVYWYRQLPEEGLKFMVYLQKENIIDESGMPKERFSAEFPKEGPSILRIQQVVRGDSAAYFCASSPQKNQPQHFGDGTRLSIL.

The CDR3 loop is CASSLVVGQPQHF. The CDR3 DNA reads as TGCGCCAGCAGCTTGGTAGTCGGGCAGCCCCAGCATTTT. This rearrangement joins TRBV5-1 to TRBJ1-5; D gene ambiguous. Germline CDR1 reads SGHRS; CDR2 reads YFSETQ. This CDR3 is 13 amino acids long. Trimming stripped 0 bases from V and 7 bases from J, with 8 bases between.

For the CDR3, the DNA is TGCGCCAGCAGCTTGTCGGGGGACAGAAATCAGCCCCAGCATTTT. This encodes CASSLSGDRNQPQHF. This chain uses TRBV5-1 with TRBJ1-5; the match to TRBD1 covers 7 bases. Germline assignment: CDR1 SGHRS and CDR2 YFSETQ. Germline trimming cut 1 base from V and 4 bases from J; bases unmatched to any gene: 5. The CDR3 totals 15 residues.

This clone showed up just once. This chain uses TRBV11-2 with TRBJ1-1; no clear D gene. This CDR3 comprises 13 residues. Per germline, CDR1 SGHAT and CDR2 FQNNGV. Deletions cut 2 bases from V and 4 bases from J, with 8 bases between. CDR3 protein: CASSLTRPTEAFF. CDR3 sequence (DNA): TGTGCCAGCAGCTTAACGAGGCCCACTGAAGCTTTCTTT.

J is TRBJ1-1 and V is TRBV2; D uncertain. Germline CDR1 SNHLY, CDR2 FYNNEI. V shed 9 bases and J shed 5 bases, with 7 bases lying between them. The CDR3 runs 10 residues. For the CDR3, the DNA is TGTGCCAGAGGGAGGACTGAAGCTTTCTTT. Protein product: CARGRTEAFF.

The J gene is TRBJ1-6, the V gene TRBV24-1; no firm D call. The CDR3 extends over 13 amino acids. CDR1 KGHDR and CDR2 SFDVKD come from the germline V gene. V gave up 4 bases and J gave up 4 bases, with 4 bases separating them. CDR3 DNA: TGTGCCACCAGTGACCAATATAATTCACCCCTCCACTTT. This gives the protein CATSDQYNSPLHF.

The CDR3 sequence: CASSFSGGDDEQYF. The DNA for the CDR3 is TGCGCCAGCAGCTTTAGCGGGGGGGACGACGAGCAGTACTTC. The rearrangement joins TRBV5-1 to TRBJ2-7; 11 bases map to TRBD2. V shed 2 bases and J 5 bases; nucleotides not matched to a gene: 3. The CDR3 sequence is 14 residues long. The germline gives CDR1 SGHRS, CDR2 YFSETQ.

The chain carries TRBV19 and TRBJ2-3; TRBD2 is a possible D gene (7 bases). V shed 4 bases and J shed 2 bases, with 16 bases lying between them. Per germline, CDR1 LNHDA and CDR2 SQIVND (reference sequence). CDR3 length equals 16 residues. In DNA form, the CDR3 reads TGTGCCAGTAGTACCTCTGGGGGGGGCTACACAGATACGCAGTATTTT. It codes for CASSTSGGGYTDTQYF.

The genes are TRBV24-1 and TRBJ1-4; the match to TRBD1 covers 8 bases. Germline CDR1 and CDR2: KGHDR and SFDVKD. CDR3 length: 17 residues. Germline trimming cut 2 bases from V and 3 bases from J; bases unmatched to any gene: 7. The chain's CDR3 is CATSDSRQGAANEKLFF. Here the CDR3 DNA reads TGTGCCACCAGTGATTCTAGGCAGGGGGCAGCTAATGAAAAACTGTTTTTT.